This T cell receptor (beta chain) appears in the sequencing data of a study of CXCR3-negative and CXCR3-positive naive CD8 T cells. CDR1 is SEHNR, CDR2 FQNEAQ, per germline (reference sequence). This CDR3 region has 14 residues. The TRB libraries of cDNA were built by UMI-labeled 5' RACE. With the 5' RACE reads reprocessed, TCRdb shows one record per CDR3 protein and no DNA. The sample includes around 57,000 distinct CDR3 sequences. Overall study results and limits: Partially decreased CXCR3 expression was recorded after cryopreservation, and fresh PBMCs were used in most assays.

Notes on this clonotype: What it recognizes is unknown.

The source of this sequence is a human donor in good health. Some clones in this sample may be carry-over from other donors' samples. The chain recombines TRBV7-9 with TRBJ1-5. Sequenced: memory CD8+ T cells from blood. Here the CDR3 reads CASSLDGFNQPQHF.